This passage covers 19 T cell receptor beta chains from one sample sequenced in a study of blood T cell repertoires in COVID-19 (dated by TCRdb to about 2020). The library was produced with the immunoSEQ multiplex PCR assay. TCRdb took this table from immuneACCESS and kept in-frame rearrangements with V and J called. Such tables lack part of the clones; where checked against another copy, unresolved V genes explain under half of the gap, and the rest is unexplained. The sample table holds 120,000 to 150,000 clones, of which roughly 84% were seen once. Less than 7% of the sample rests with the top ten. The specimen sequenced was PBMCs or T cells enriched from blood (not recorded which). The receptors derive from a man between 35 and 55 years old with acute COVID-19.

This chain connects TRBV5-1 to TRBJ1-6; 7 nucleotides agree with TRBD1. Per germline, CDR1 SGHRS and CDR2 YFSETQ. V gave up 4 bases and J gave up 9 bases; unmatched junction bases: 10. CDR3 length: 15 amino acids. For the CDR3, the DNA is TGCGCCAGCAGCCAAGGCGGAGGGGGCGGTTCACCCCTCCACTTT. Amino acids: CASSQGGGGGSPLHF.

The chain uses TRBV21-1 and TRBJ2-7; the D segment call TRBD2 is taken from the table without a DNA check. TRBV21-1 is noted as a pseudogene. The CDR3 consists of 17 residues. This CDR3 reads CASSTTGTSGGASEQYF. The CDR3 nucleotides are TGTGCCAGCAGCACGACCGGGACTAGCGGGGGGGCTTCCGAGCAGTACTTC.

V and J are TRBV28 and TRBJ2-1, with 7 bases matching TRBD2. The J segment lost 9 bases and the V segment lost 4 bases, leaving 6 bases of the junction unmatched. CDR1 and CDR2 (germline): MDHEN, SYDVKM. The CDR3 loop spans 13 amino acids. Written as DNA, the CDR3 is TGTGCCAGCAGTTGGGCAGGGAGGGGTGAGCAGTTCTTC. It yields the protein CASSWAGRGEQFF.

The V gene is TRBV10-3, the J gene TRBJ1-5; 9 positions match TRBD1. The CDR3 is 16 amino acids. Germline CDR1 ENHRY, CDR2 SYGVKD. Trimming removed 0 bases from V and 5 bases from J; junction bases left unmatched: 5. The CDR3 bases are TGTGCCATCAGTGAGTCGACGGACAGGGGATATCAGCCCCAGCATTTT. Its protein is CAISESTDRGYQPQHF.

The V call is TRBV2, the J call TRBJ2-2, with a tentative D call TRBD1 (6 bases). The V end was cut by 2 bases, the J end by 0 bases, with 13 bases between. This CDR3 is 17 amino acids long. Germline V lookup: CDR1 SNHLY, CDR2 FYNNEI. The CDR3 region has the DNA TGTGCCAGCAGTGAACCCCGCACAGGGCCGAACACCGGGGAGCTGTTTTTT. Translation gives CASSEPRTGPNTGELFF.

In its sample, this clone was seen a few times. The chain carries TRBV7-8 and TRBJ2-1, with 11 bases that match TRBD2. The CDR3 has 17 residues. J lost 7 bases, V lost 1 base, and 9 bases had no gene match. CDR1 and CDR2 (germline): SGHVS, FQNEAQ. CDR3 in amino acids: CASSLDKRASGGNEQFF. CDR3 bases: TGTGCCAGCAGCTTAGATAAGCGGGCTAGCGGGGGGAATGAGCAGTTCTTC.

CDR3 DNA sequence: TGTGCCACCAGTGTTTCAGGAAGGGAGACCCAGTACTTC. The encoded protein is CATSVSGRETQYF. The gene calls are TRBV24-1 and TRBJ2-5; D is ambiguous. The CDR3 length is 13 residues. V was shortened by 5 bases and J by 5 bases, with 11 bases between the two germline ends. Germline CDR1 and CDR2: KGHDR and SFDVKD.

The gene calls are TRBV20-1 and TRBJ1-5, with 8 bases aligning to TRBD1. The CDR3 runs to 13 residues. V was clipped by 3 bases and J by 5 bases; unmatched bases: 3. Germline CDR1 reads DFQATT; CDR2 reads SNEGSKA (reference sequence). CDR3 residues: CSASVQGDQPQHF. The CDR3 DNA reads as TGCAGTGCTAGTGTACAGGGGGATCAGCCCCAGCATTTT.

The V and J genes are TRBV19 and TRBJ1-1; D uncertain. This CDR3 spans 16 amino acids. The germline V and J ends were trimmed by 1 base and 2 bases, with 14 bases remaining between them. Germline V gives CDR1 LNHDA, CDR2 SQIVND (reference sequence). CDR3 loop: CASSIAPGRLNTEAFF. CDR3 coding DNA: TGTGCCAGTAGTATAGCCCCTGGGAGGTTAAACACTGAAGCTTTCTTT.

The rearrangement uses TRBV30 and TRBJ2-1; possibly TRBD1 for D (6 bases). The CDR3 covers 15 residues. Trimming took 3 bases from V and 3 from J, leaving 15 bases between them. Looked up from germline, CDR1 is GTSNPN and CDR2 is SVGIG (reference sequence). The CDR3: CAWSGIRDNYNEQFF. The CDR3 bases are TGTGCCTGGAGCGGAATCCGGGACAACTACAATGAGCAGTTCTTC. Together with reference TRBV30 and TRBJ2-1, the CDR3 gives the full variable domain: SQTIHQWPATLVQPVGSPLSLECTVEGTSNPNLYWYRQAAGRGLQLLFYSVGIGQISSEVPQNLSASRPQDRQFILSSKKLLLSDSGFYLCAWSGIRDNYNEQFFGPGTRLTVL.

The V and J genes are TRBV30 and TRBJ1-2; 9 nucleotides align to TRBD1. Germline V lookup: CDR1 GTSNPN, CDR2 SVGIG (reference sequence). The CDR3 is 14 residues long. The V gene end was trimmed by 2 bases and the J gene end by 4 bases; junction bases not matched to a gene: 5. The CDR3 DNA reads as TGTGCCTGGAGTTTGGACAGGGGAGGCTATGGCTACACCTTC. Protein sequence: CAWSLDRGGYGYTF.

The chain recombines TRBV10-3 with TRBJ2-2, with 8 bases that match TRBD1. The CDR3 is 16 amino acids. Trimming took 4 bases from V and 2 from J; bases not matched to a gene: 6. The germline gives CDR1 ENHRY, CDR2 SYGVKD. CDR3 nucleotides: TGTGCCATCAGTGTGGCGACAGGGGCAAACACCGGGGAGCTGTTTTTT. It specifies CAISVATGANTGELFF.

In nucleotides, the CDR3 is TGTGCCAGCAGTGAACTTATTGAGGCCCAGTACTTC. This codes for CASSELIEAQYF. The chain recombines TRBV2 with TRBJ2-5; D is uncertain. The V end lost 2 bases, the J end lost 9 bases, and 10 bases lay between the germline ends. Germline loops: CDR1 SNHLY, CDR2 FYNNEI. This CDR3 has 12 residues.

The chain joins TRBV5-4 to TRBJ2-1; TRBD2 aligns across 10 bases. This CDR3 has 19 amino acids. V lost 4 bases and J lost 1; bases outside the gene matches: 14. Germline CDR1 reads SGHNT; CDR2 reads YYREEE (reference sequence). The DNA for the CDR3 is TGTGCCAGCAGCCGCCCTCGGCCTAGCGGGAGTAGGTCCTACAATGAGCAGTTCTTC. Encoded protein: CASSRPRPSGSRSYNEQFF.

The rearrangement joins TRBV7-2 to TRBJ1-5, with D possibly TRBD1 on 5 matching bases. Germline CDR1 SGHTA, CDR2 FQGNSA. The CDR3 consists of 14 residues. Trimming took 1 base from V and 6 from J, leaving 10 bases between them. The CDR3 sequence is CASSLGGVSQPQHF. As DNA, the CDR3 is TGTGCCAGCAGCTTAGGGGGGGTTTCTCAGCCCCAGCATTTT.

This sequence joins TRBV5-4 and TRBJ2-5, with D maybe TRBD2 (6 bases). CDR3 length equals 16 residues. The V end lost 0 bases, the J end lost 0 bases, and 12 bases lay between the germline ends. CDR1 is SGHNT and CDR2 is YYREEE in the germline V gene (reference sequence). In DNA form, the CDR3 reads TGTGCCAGCAGCTTGGCCGGGGGTTTAGACCAAGAGACCCAGTACTTC. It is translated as CASSLAGGLDQETQYF.

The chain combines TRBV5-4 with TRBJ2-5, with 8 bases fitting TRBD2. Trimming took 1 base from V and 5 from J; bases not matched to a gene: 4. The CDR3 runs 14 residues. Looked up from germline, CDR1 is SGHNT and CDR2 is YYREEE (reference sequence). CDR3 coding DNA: TGTGCCAGCAGCTTGCGGGGGGGTTGGGAGACCCAGTACTTC. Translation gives CASSLRGGWETQYF.

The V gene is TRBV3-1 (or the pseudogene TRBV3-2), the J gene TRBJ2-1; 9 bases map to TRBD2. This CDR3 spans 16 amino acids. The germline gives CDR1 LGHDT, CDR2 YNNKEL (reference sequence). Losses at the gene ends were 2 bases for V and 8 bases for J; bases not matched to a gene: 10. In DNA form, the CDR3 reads TGTGCCAGCAGCCAAATATCGGCTAGCGGGACCGATGAGCAGTTCTTC. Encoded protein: CASSQISASGTDEQFF.

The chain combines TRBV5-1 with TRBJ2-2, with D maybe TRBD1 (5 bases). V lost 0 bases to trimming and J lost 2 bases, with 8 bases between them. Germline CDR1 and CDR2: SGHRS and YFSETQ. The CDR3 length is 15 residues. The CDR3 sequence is CASSLETVNTGELFF. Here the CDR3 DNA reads TGCGCCAGCAGCTTGGAGACAGTTAACACCGGGGAGCTGTTTTTT.